The clone carrying this T cell receptor (beta chain) was seen only a few times. Its antigen is not known. The CDR3 covers 14 residues. The V end lost 0 bases, the J end lost 8 bases, and 12 bases lay between the germline ends. CDR1 SGDLS and CDR2 YYNGEE come from the germline V gene. The sample originates from a study of beta chain features in type 1 diabetes. In the study overall: Investigators examined roughly 99,000,000 sorted cells across all samples.

Study conclusions and caveats: All four CD4+ subsets of Type 1 diabetes patients contained TCRB CDR3s that were moderately but significantly shorter. Cells carrying high TCR expression could end up over-represented when cDNA is sequenced.

The isolated RNA, all of it, was reverse transcribed, so expressed TCRB transcripts were what got sequenced. Measured with immunoSEQ multiplex PCR; TCRdb has only the in-frame clones, and not every one. This sample has 300,000 to 350,000 clones, with roughly 14% found just once. The chain couples TRBV9 to TRBJ2-1; D may be TRBD2 (5 bases). The material sequenced was naive CD4+ T cells from blood. This TCR derives from a woman between 18 and 29 years old with type 1 diabetes. The CDR3 protein is CASSVVGGSDEQFF. The CDR3 DNA sequence: TGTGCCAGCAGCGTAGTTGGTGGGAGCGATGAGCAGTTCTTC.